The clone carrying this T cell receptor (beta chain) was detected a few times. The data were taken from a study of early T cells in non-severe SARS-CoV-2 infection. Using its own MiXCR run on the 5' RACE reads, TCRdb lists one record per CDR3 protein. The table has around 70,000 distinct CDR3 sequences, 12% seen once. The receptor comes from an adult who was a healthcare worker with PCR-confirmed SARS-CoV-2 infection or an uninfected control (not recorded which). Sequencing was done on a sample of whole blood.

The CDR3 loop is CASSPSGKDYNEQFF. The CDR3 nucleotides read TGCGCCAGCAGCCCTAGCGGGAAGGATTACAATGAGCAGTTCTTC. J is TRBJ2-1 and V is TRBV5-1; 9 bases match TRBD2. This CDR3 has 15 amino acids. Germline values: CDR1 SGHRS, CDR2 YFSETQ. V lost 4 bases and J lost 4; bases outside the gene matches: 6.